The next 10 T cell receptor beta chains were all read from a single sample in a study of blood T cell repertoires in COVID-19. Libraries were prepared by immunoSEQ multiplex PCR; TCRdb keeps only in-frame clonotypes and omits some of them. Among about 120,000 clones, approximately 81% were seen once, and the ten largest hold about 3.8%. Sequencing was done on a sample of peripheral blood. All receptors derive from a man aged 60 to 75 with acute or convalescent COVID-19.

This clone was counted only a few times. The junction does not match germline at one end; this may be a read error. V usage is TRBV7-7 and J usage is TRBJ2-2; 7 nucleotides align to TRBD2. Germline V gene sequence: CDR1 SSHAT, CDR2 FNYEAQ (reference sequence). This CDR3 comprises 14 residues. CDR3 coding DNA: TGTGCTAGCAGCTTAGGGCTAGCGGCCGGGGAGCTGTTTTTT. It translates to CASSLGLAAGELFF.

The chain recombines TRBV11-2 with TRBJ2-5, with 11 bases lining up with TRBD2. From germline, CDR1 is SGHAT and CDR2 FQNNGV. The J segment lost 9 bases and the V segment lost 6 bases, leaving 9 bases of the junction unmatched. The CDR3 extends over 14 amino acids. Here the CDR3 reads CASRTSGNGGSQYF. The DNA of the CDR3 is TGTGCCAGCAGGACTAGCGGGAACGGTGGGTCCCAGTACTTC.

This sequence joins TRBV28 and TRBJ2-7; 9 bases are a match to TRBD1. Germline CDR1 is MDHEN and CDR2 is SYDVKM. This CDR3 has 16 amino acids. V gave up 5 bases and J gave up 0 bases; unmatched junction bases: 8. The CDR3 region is CASSQPGQGSSYEQYF. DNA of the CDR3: TGTGCCAGCAGTCAACCGGGACAGGGTAGCTCCTACGAGCAGTACTTC. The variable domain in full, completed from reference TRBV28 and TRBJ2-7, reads DVKVTQSSRYLVKRTGEKVFLECVQDMDHENMFWYRQDPGLGLRLIYFSYDVKMKEKGDIPEGYSVSREKKERFSLILESASTNQTSMYLCASSQPGQGSSYEQYFGPGTRLTVT.

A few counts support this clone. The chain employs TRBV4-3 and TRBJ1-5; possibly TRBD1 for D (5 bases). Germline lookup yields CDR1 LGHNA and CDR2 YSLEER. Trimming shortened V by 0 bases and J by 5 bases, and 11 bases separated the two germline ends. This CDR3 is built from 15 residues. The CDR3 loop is CASSQEAGADQPQHF. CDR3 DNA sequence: TGCGCCAGCAGCCAAGAGGCTGGGGCGGATCAGCCCCAGCATTTT.

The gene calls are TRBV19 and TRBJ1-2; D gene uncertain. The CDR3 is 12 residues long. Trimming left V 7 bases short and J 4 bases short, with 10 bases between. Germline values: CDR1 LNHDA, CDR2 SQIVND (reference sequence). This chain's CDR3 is CASMGESYGYTF. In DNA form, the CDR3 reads TGTGCCAGTATGGGCGAGTCCTATGGCTACACCTTC.

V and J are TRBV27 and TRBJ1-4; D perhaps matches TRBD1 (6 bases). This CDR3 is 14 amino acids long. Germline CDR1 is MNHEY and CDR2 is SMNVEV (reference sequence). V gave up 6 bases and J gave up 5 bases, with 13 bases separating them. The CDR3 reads CASRVGGRNEKLFF. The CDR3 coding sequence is TGTGCCAGCAGGGTCGGGGGGCGGAATGAAAAACTGTTTTTT.

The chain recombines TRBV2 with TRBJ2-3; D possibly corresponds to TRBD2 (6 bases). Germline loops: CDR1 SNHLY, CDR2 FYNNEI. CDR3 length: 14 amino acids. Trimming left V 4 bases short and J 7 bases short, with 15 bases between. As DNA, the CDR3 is TGTGCCAGCAGTGGAGGGCGGGATTGGTATACGCAGTATTTT. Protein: CASSGGRDWYTQYF.

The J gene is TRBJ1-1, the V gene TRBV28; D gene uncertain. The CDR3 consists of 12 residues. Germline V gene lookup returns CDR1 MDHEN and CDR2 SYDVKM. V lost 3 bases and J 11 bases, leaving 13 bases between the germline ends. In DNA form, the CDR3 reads TGTGCCAGCAGTTTCGGCGGGATCGACGCTTTCTTT. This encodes CASSFGGIDAFF.

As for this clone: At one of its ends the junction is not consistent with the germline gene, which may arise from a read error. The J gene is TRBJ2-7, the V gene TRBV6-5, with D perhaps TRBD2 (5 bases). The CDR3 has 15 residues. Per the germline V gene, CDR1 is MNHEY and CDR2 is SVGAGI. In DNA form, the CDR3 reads TGTGCCAGCAGCTACTCTACTAGTAGCTCCTACGAGCAGTACTTC. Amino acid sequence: CASSYSTSSSYEQYF.

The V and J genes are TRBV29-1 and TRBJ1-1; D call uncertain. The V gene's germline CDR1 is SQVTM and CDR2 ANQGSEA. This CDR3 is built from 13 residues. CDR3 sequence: CSTLFGVATEAFF. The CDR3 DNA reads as TGCAGTACTCTTTTCGGGGTGGCCACTGAAGCTTTCTTT.